This T cell receptor (beta chain) was sequenced during a study of control samples from healthy donors and cancer patients. The V end lost 0 bases, the J end lost 3 bases, and 9 bases lay between the germline ends. The CDR3 is 14 amino acids. Looked up from germline, CDR1 is SGHRS and CDR2 is YFSETQ. Generated by immunoSEQ multiplex PCR, the TCRdb table keeps only in-frame clones and is missing some. This sample carries more than 75,000 clones, approximately 84% of them seen once, and the ten largest clones take under 50%. The V gene is TRBV5-1, the J gene TRBJ1-1; D unclear. This sequence originates from a man aged 70-80 years with lung cancer. Sequenced sample: PBMCs. For the CDR3, the DNA is TGCGCCAGCAGCTTGGGCGCTCAAGACACTGAAGCTTTCTTT. Protein: CASSLGAQDTEAFF.